This is a list of T cell receptor beta chains from one sample in a study of chronic HIV infection and antiretroviral therapy. Via MiXCR, TCRdb re-called the 5' RACE reads, giving one row per CDR3 protein. Of approximately 30,000 distinct CDR3 sequences in the sample, over 7% were seen once. Specimen: peripheral blood. Receptor source: an adult who had HIV and had not received antiretroviral therapy, or was an uninfected healthy control (not recorded which). CDR3s include the opening cysteine and the closing phenylalanine or tryptophan. The order of the fields is J gene, V gene, clone size, D gene, CDR3 DNA, CDR3 protein. D genes are given only for firm matches. Some rows mark clone size as missing; the rest say once, few, many or name a class of expanded clone.

j_gene: TRBJ2-2; v_gene: TRBV3-1; abundance: many; d_gene: -; CDR3nt: TGTGCCACAAGGGACACTAACACCGGGGAGCTGTTTTTT; CDR3aa: CATRDTNTGELFF
j_gene: TRBJ2-1; v_gene: TRBV5-1; abundance: -; d_gene: -; CDR3nt: TGCGCCAGCAGCTTGGAAGGGGATGAGCAGTTCTTC; CDR3aa: CASSLEGDEQFF
j_gene: TRBJ2-2; v_gene: TRBV29-1; abundance: -; d_gene: TRBD1; CDR3nt: TGCAGCGTTGTGGGGACAGGGACCGGGGAGCTGTTTTTT; CDR3aa: CSVVGTGTGELFF
j_gene: TRBJ2-7; v_gene: TRBV20-1; abundance: many; d_gene: TRBD1; CDR3nt: TGCAGTGCTTCACCCCCGACAGGGAATTACGAGCAGTACTTC; CDR3aa: CSASPPTGNYEQYF
j_gene: TRBJ2-5; v_gene: TRBV29-1; abundance: many; d_gene: TRBD1; CDR3nt: TGCAGCGTTGGTCTTCCAGGGGGACAAGAGACCCAGTACTTC; CDR3aa: CSVGLPGGQETQYF
j_gene: TRBJ1-3; v_gene: TRBV7-2; abundance: -; d_gene: TRBD1; CDR3nt: TGTGCCAGCCGCGAGGGGGCTACTGGAAACACCATATATTTT; CDR3aa: CASREGATGNTIYF
j_gene: TRBJ2-7; v_gene: TRBV18; abundance: many; d_gene: TRBD1; CDR3nt: TGTGCCAGCTCACCTTCGACAGGGGTTTACGAGCAGTACTTC; CDR3aa: CASSPSTGVYEQYF
j_gene: TRBJ1-6; v_gene: TRBV20-1; abundance: -; d_gene: -; CDR3nt: TGCAGTGCTAGATACAGGGACCCCAATTCACCCCTCCACTTT; CDR3aa: CSARYRDPNSPLHF
j_gene: TRBJ1-2; v_gene: TRBV7-6; abundance: few; d_gene: -; CDR3nt: TGTGCCAGCAGCTTAGCGGTGGGTTATGGCTACACCTTC; CDR3aa: CASSLAVGYGYTF
j_gene: TRBJ1-1; v_gene: TRBV29-1; abundance: -; d_gene: -; CDR3nt: TGCAGCGTGAAGGGACTGAACACTGAAGCTTTCTTT; CDR3aa: CSVKGLNTEAFF
j_gene: TRBJ1-6; v_gene: TRBV6-5; abundance: many; d_gene: TRBD1; CDR3nt: TGTGCCAGCAGTTCTCAACCCGGGACAGTTAATTCACCCCTCCACTTT; CDR3aa: CASSSQPGTVNSPLHF
j_gene: TRBJ2-7; v_gene: TRBV4-1; abundance: many; d_gene: -; CDR3nt: TGCGCCAGCAGCGCCCGGGACTGGAGCTCCTACGAGCAGTACTTC; CDR3aa: CASSARDWSSYEQYF
j_gene: TRBJ2-2; v_gene: TRBV2; abundance: few; d_gene: TRBD1; CDR3nt: TGTGCCAGCACCCAAGACAGGGTGGTGACCGGGGAGCTGTTTTTT; CDR3aa: CASTQDRVVTGELFF
j_gene: TRBJ1-1; v_gene: TRBV4-2; abundance: -; d_gene: TRBD1; CDR3nt: TGTGCCAGCAGCCAAGGAGGCAGGGGGCAGATTGAAGCTTTCTTT; CDR3aa: CASSQGGRGQIEAFF
j_gene: TRBJ2-3; v_gene: TRBV29-1; abundance: many; d_gene: -; CDR3nt: TGCAGCGTTGAAGTGGGCACAGATACGCAGTATTTT; CDR3aa: CSVEVGTDTQYF
j_gene: TRBJ2-7; v_gene: TRBV4-3; abundance: many; d_gene: TRBD1; CDR3nt: TGCGCCAGCAGCCAAGATCAGACAGGGTTCTACGAGCAGTACTTC; CDR3aa: CASSQDQTGFYEQYF
j_gene: TRBJ2-7; v_gene: TRBV5-1; abundance: few; d_gene: TRBD1; CDR3nt: TGCGCCAGCAGCCCAGGACAGGCGAACTCCTACGAGCAGTACTTC; CDR3aa: CASSPGQANSYEQYF
j_gene: TRBJ1-1; v_gene: TRBV5-1; abundance: many; d_gene: -; CDR3nt: TGCGCCAGCAGCCTGGGACACCCGAACACTGAAGCTTTCTTT; CDR3aa: CASSLGHPNTEAFF
j_gene: TRBJ1-1; v_gene: TRBV7-8; abundance: many; d_gene: -; CDR3nt: TGTGCCAGCAGCCCGGACAGTATCATGAACACTGAAGCTTTCTTT; CDR3aa: CASSPDSIMNTEAFF
j_gene: TRBJ1-5; v_gene: TRBV7-9; abundance: -; d_gene: TRBD1; CDR3nt: TGTGCCAGCAGCCCAGGGGGTAATCAGCCCCAGCATTTT; CDR3aa: CASSPGGNQPQHF
j_gene: TRBJ2-3; v_gene: TRBV29-1; abundance: many; d_gene: -; CDR3nt: TGCAGCGTTGGCGGGCAAGTCACAGATACGCAGTATTTT; CDR3aa: CSVGGQVTDTQYF
j_gene: TRBJ2-7; v_gene: TRBV25-1; abundance: many; d_gene: -; CDR3nt: TGTGCCAGCAGTGAACCACAGGCTTCCCGGCAGTACTTC; CDR3aa: CASSEPQASRQYF
j_gene: TRBJ2-1; v_gene: TRBV5-1; abundance: few; d_gene: -; CDR3nt: TGCGCCAGCAGCTTGGCCAGGAGGGATGAGCAGTTCTTC; CDR3aa: CASSLARRDEQFF
j_gene: TRBJ1-1; v_gene: TRBV29-1; abundance: -; d_gene: TRBD1; CDR3nt: TGCAGCGTTGAGGCGGGACAGGGAGCTTTCTTT; CDR3aa: CSVEAGQGAFF
j_gene: TRBJ1-1; v_gene: TRBV7-9; abundance: many; d_gene: -; CDR3nt: TGTGCCAGCAGCTTCCCGTTGGATATGGCTTTCTTT; CDR3aa: CASSFPLDMAFF
j_gene: TRBJ1-1; v_gene: TRBV4-3; abundance: few; d_gene: TRBD1; CDR3nt: TGCGCCAGCAGCCAGGCGGACAGGCAGAACACTGAAGCTTTCTTT; CDR3aa: CASSQADRQNTEAFF
j_gene: TRBJ2-3; v_gene: TRBV5-1; abundance: many; d_gene: -; CDR3nt: TGCGCCAGCAGCTGGACCACAGATACGCAGTATTTT; CDR3aa: CASSWTTDTQYF
j_gene: TRBJ1-5; v_gene: TRBV9; abundance: many; d_gene: -; CDR3nt: TGTGCCAGCAGCGTAGGGGGTACCAATCAGCCCCAGCATTTT; CDR3aa: CASSVGGTNQPQHF
j_gene: TRBJ1-2; v_gene: TRBV19; abundance: many; d_gene: TRBD1; CDR3nt: TGTGCCAGTAGTTTCGGACAGGGTGATGGCTACACCTTC; CDR3aa: CASSFGQGDGYTF
j_gene: TRBJ1-6; v_gene: TRBV28; abundance: -; d_gene: TRBD1; CDR3nt: TGTGCCAGCAGTTATGAGCAGGGGGGCTCGTCACCCCTCCACTTT; CDR3aa: CASSYEQGGSSPLHF
j_gene: TRBJ2-2; v_gene: TRBV15; abundance: many; d_gene: -; CDR3nt: TGTGCCACCAGCAGAGATCCGTCCTCCCCGAACACCGGGGAGCTGTTTTTT; CDR3aa: CATSRDPSSPNTGELFF
j_gene: TRBJ2-5; v_gene: TRBV6-2/TRBV6-3; abundance: many; d_gene: -; CDR3nt: TGTGCCAGCGCCCACTCAGCCGGGGTAGAGACCCAGTACTTC; CDR3aa: CASAHSAGVETQYF
j_gene: TRBJ2-7; v_gene: TRBV29-1; abundance: few; d_gene: TRBD2; CDR3nt: TGCAGCGTTTGGGGCGGGAGAGGCGAGCAGTACTTC; CDR3aa: CSVWGGRGEQYF
j_gene: TRBJ1-5; v_gene: TRBV4-2; abundance: many; d_gene: -; CDR3nt: TGTGCCAGCAGCCAAGATGGGACTGAAGATCAGCCCCAGCATTTT; CDR3aa: CASSQDGTEDQPQHF
j_gene: TRBJ1-5; v_gene: TRBV4-2; abundance: few; d_gene: -; CDR3nt: TGTGCCAGCAGCCCCCAACTGGGGGCCGGGGATCAGCCCCAGCATTTT; CDR3aa: CASSPQLGAGDQPQHF
j_gene: TRBJ1-2; v_gene: TRBV7-9; abundance: many; d_gene: -; CDR3nt: TGTGCCAGCAGCTTAGCGGACTATGGCTACACCTTC; CDR3aa: CASSLADYGYTF
j_gene: TRBJ1-6; v_gene: TRBV4-3; abundance: many; d_gene: -; CDR3nt: TGCGCCAGCAGCCAAGTGGGGCCCTTGAATTCACCCCTCCACTTT; CDR3aa: CASSQVGPLNSPLHF
j_gene: TRBJ1-2; v_gene: TRBV12-5; abundance: many; d_gene: -; CDR3nt: TGTGCTAGTGGTCCTTGGCCCCCTTTTCAAGGCTACACCTTC; CDR3aa: CASGPWPPFQGYTF
j_gene: TRBJ1-4; v_gene: TRBV18; abundance: many; d_gene: TRBD1; CDR3nt: TGTGCCAGCTCATCGGGACAGTCTACTAATGAAAAACTGTTTTTT; CDR3aa: CASSSGQSTNEKLFF
j_gene: TRBJ1-1; v_gene: TRBV2; abundance: -; d_gene: -; CDR3nt: TGTGCCAGCACCACGAGTCCGGGTTGGAACACTGAAGCTTTCTTT; CDR3aa: CASTTSPGWNTEAFF
j_gene: TRBJ2-7; v_gene: TRBV7-2; abundance: many; d_gene: -; CDR3nt: TGTGCCAGCAGCTTTACGGGGTATAGCTCCTACGAGCAGTACTTC; CDR3aa: CASSFTGYSSYEQYF
j_gene: TRBJ1-2; v_gene: TRBV9; abundance: -; d_gene: -; CDR3nt: TGTGCCAGCAGCTCCAAAGGCCATGGCTACACCTTC; CDR3aa: CASSSKGHGYTF
j_gene: TRBJ1-1; v_gene: TRBV11-3; abundance: few; d_gene: -; CDR3nt: TGTGCCAGCAGCTTCCGGGGACAAACTGAAGCTTTCTTT; CDR3aa: CASSFRGQTEAFF